These 2 T cell receptor beta chains originate from one sample sequenced in a study of shared clonotypes between healthy human individuals. Here immunoSEQ multiplex PCR was the method, and the copy in TCRdb shows in-frame clones only, minus some. The table records 550,000 to 800,000 clones, about 92% of them present only once. The specimen sequenced was memory CD8+ T cells from PBMCs. Subset specified: CD45RO+ cells pooled with CCR7-negative TemRA cells. These TCRs come from a man between 18 and 29 years old in good health. Some clones in this sample may be carry-over from other donors' samples.

The chain combines TRBV28 with TRBJ2-7, with a possible D match to TRBD1 (5 bases). Germline CDR1 MDHEN, CDR2 SYDVKM. Trimming removed 3 bases at V and 3 bases at J, with 15 bases between. There are 15 residues in the CDR3. CDR3 DNA: TGTGCCAGCAGTTTCCCCTCGGACACCTACTACGAGCAGTACTTC. It specifies CASSFPSDTYYEQYF.

V and J are TRBV5-1 and TRBJ2-7; the match to TRBD1 covers 9 bases. Germline lookup yields CDR1 SGHRS and CDR2 YFSETQ. V shed 4 bases and J 2 bases; nucleotides not matched to a gene: 16. There are 18 residues in the CDR3. The CDR3 sequence: CASSPSPSRQGDAYEQYF. CDR3 DNA sequence: TGCGCCAGCAGCCCGAGTCCTTCAAGACAGGGGGACGCCTACGAGCAGTACTTC. The full variable domain, rest sourced from reference TRBV5-1 and TRBJ2-7, is KAGVTQTPRYLIKTRGQQVTLSCSPISGHRSVSWYQQTPGQGLQFLFEYFSETQRNKGNFPGRFSGRQFSNSRSEMNVSTLELGDSALYLCASSPSPSRQGDAYEQYFGPGTRLTVT.